Sequencing of this T cell receptor (beta chain) was carried out in a study of T cell responses to AZD1222 COVID-19 vaccine. Study findings and constraints: A rise in Spike-specific TCR breadth and depth followed two AZD1222 doses. White British donors predominated, females outnumbered males, and clonal diversity was possibly underestimated.

Clones were read by immunoSEQ multiplex PCR, and TCRdb kept only the in-frame ones, dropping some. The sample records about 180,000 clones, just under 95% being singletons. CDR3 length: 12 residues. Trimming stripped 5 bases from V and 3 bases from J, with 6 bases between. Per germline, CDR1 LNHDA and CDR2 SQIVND (reference sequence). Of note for this clone: Its cognate antigen is unknown. The identical CDR3 is also encoded by other nucleotide sequences in the sample.

This chain uses TRBV19 with TRBJ2-3; D gene ambiguous. The sequenced sample was peripheral blood, obtained 28 days after the second dose of the MenACWY control vaccine. The sequence was collected from an adult who received the MenACWY meningococcal vaccine as a control. CDR3 bases: TGTGCCAGTAGTCGGCGGACAGATACGCAGTATTTT. Protein: CASSRRTDTQYF.